The 20 T cell receptor beta chains below come from one sample, sequenced in a study of T cells after somatic rescue of genetic block (dated by TCRdb to between 2020 and 2021). Library preparation was by the immunoSEQ multiplex PCR assay. TCRdb stores this immuneACCESS table with in-frame sequences only. Part of the clones is absent; in the studies checked, under half of the shortfall reflects unresolved V genes, and no reason is known for the rest. In this sample the table shows 67,000 or so clones, more than 75% of which occur a single time. The ten largest account for approximately 3% of the sample. Sequencing input: peripheral blood mononuclear cells (PBMCs). Receptor source: a man in his thirties or forties.

The V call is TRBV5-1, the J call TRBJ2-2, with a tentative D call TRBD2 (5 bases). This CDR3 region has 16 residues. Germline V gene sequence: CDR1 SGHRS, CDR2 YFSETQ. Trimming took off 0 bases at V and 4 bases at J, with 13 bases between the two ends. CDR3 sequence reads: CASSLVLEAGTGELFF. CDR3 nucleotides: TGCGCCAGCAGCTTGGTACTCGAGGCGGGCACCGGGGAGCTGTTTTTT.

V usage is TRBV4-2 and J usage is TRBJ2-7; 8 bases are a match to TRBD1. The ends lost 3 bases at V and 2 bases at J; junction bases unmatched: 9. CDR3 length: 16 amino acids. Germline CDR1 and CDR2: LGHNA and YNFKEQ. CDR3 nucleotide sequence: TGTGCCAGCAGCCATGGACCAGGGGGCAACACCTACGAGCAGTACTTC. This encodes CASSHGPGGNTYEQYF.

V is TRBV6-5 and J is TRBJ2-7; tentatively, D is TRBD1 (5 bases). This CDR3 is built from 15 residues. With 6 bases removed from V and 3 bases from J, the gap between germline ends came to 18 bases. Looked up from germline, CDR1 is MNHEY and CDR2 is SVGAGI. The CDR3 DNA follows: TGTGCCAGCAGCCCACGCCGGACAAGTGACTACGAGCAGTACTTC. Protein product: CASSPRRTSDYEQYF.

The chain couples TRBV19 to TRBJ2-6; TRBD2 matches 11 bases. The CDR3 is made up of 17 amino acids. V was pared by 6 bases and J by 3 bases, with 7 bases of the junction left unmatched. CDR1 is LNHDA and CDR2 is SQIVND in the germline V gene (reference sequence). The chain's CDR3 is CASSGLAGGFGANVLTF. Written as DNA, the CDR3 is TGTGCCAGTAGCGGCCTAGCGGGAGGTTTTGGGGCCAACGTCCTGACTTTC.

The chain carries TRBV28 and TRBJ2-7, with 7 bases lining up with TRBD1. Germline V gene lookup returns CDR1 MDHEN and CDR2 SYDVKM. The trim removed 2 bases at V and 0 bases at J, leaving 4 bases unmatched. The length of the CDR3 is 15 residues. CDR3 in amino acids: CASSLKGAGSYEQYF. The CDR3, as DNA: TGTGCCAGCAGTTTAAAGGGGGCAGGCTCCTACGAGCAGTACTTC.

The chain recombines TRBV6-5 with TRBJ2-7; D is uncertain. The germline V gene encodes CDR1 MNHEY and CDR2 SVGAGI. V dropped 2 bases and J dropped 5 bases, with 19 bases sitting between them. The length of the CDR3 is 16 residues. The CDR3 protein is CASSYAGPTPEDEQYF. CDR3 in DNA: TGTGCCAGCAGTTACGCCGGACCGACCCCTGAGGACGAGCAGTACTTC.

The V gene is TRBV4-1, the J gene TRBJ2-5, with D unresolved. Trimming pared 3 bases from V and 2 bases from J, leaving 13 bases between. The CDR3 extends over 15 amino acids. Per the germline V gene, CDR1 is MGHRA and CDR2 is YSYEKL. The CDR3 loop reads CASSHPGRTQETQYF. CDR3 in DNA: TGCGCCAGCAGCCATCCCGGACGTACACAAGAGACCCAGTACTTC.

This clone was seen just once. The chain uses TRBV6-5 and TRBJ2-5; D unresolved. The CDR3 has 13 amino acids. In germline, CDR1 is MNHEY, CDR2 SVGAGI. The V and J ends lost 5 bases and 0 bases respectively, with 7 bases between them. CDR3 sequence: CASSLLHQETQYF. As DNA, the CDR3 is TGTGCCAGCAGTCTACTACACCAAGAGACCCAGTACTTC.

This sequence joins TRBV5-1 and TRBJ2-1; TRBD1 or TRBD2 may be the D gene (5 bases each). Germline CDR1 reads SGHRS; CDR2 reads YFSETQ. Trimming stripped 4 bases from V and 9 bases from J, with 14 bases between. This CDR3 is built from 13 residues. DNA for the CDR3: TGCGCCAGCAGCCGGGACCCCGAAGGTGAGCAGTTCTTC. Its translation: CASSRDPEGEQFF.

DNA for the CDR3: TGTGCCAGCAGCTCGCAGGGACAGGGGTCCTACGAGCAGTACTTC. This translates into CASSSQGQGSYEQYF. The V gene is TRBV13, the J gene TRBJ2-7, with 10 bases that match TRBD1. With 4 bases clipped from V and 1 base from J, the junction kept 4 bases outside the gene matches. Germline CDR1 PRHDT, CDR2 FYEKMQ (reference sequence). This CDR3 is built from 15 residues.

The DNA of the CDR3 is TGTGCCAGCAGTTACCCTTATCAAACTGGAAACACCATATATTTT. As protein: CASSYPYQTGNTIYF. The genes are TRBV6-6 and TRBJ1-3; D not certain. The ends were cut back, 2 bases at V and 2 bases at J, with 10 bases in the middle. The CDR3 is 15 amino acids. Germline CDR1 and CDR2: MNHNY and SVGAGI (reference sequence).

This chain connects TRBV19 to TRBJ2-1, with 9 bases aligning to TRBD2. Trimming at V came to 5 bases and at J to 0 bases, leaving 8 bases not matched to a gene. Germline-derived CDR1 and CDR2 are LNHDA and SQIVND (reference sequence). CDR3 length: 17 amino acids. CDR3 nucleotides: TGTGCCAGTAGTCCGACTAGCGGTGTTAACTCCTACAATGAGCAGTTCTTC. Translation: CASSPTSGVNSYNEQFF.

The chain has TRBV30 and TRBJ1-6; D is undetermined. CDR1 and CDR2 (germline): GTSNPN, SVGIG (reference sequence). V dropped 3 bases and J dropped 10 bases, with 13 bases sitting between them. CDR3 length: 13 residues. The CDR3 region is CAWSGGGVSPLHF. Written as DNA, the CDR3 is TGTGCCTGGAGCGGCGGTGGAGTATCACCCCTCCACTTT.

The chain links TRBV19 to TRBJ2-4, with 8 bases aligning to TRBD1. V dropped 4 bases and J dropped 6; count of bases not matched to a gene: 14. CDR3 length equals 17 residues. CDR1 is LNHDA, CDR2 SQIVND, per germline (reference sequence). CDR3 nucleotides: TGTGCCAGTAGTACCTACCTTCAGGACAGGGCAAGAAACATTCAGTACTTC. Residues: CASSTYLQDRARNIQYF.

This chain uses TRBV19 with TRBJ2-3; D might be TRBD2 (6 bases). Deletions cut 6 bases from V and 2 bases from J, with 18 bases between. This CDR3 spans 16 amino acids. Germline V gene data show CDR1 as LNHDA and CDR2 as SQIVND (reference sequence). The CDR3, as DNA: TGTGCCAGTAGCACACATTTCGGGGGATACACAGATACGCAGTATTTT. Protein sequence: CASSTHFGGYTDTQYF.

The chain carries TRBV28 and TRBJ1-1; TRBD1 agrees at 8 bases. This CDR3 contains 14 residues. Per germline, CDR1 MDHEN and CDR2 SYDVKM. The V and J ends lost 7 bases and 1 base, in that order; junction bases with no gene match: 5. The CDR3 DNA follows: TGTGCCAGCACAGGCGGACAGGGGAACACTGAAGCTTTCTTT. Protein sequence: CASTGGQGNTEAFF. The entire variable domain, with the rest obtained from reference TRBV28 and TRBJ1-1, is as follows: DVKVTQSSRYLVKRTGEKVFLECVQDMDHENMFWYRQDPGLGLRLIYFSYDVKMKEKGDIPEGYSVSREKKERFSLILESASTNQTSMYLCASTGGQGNTEAFFGQGTRLTVV.

The chain has TRBV4-1 and TRBJ2-3, with D perhaps matching TRBD1 or TRBD2 (6 bases each). CDR3 size: 16 residues. The germline gives CDR1 MGHRA, CDR2 YSYEKL. With 0 bases removed from V and 5 bases from J, the gap between germline ends came to 15 bases. CDR3: CASSQDPRGRVDTQYF. CDR3 sequence (DNA): TGCGCCAGCAGCCAAGATCCTCGGGGGCGCGTAGATACGCAGTATTTT.

The CDR3 DNA reads as TGTGCCAGCAGTTTACTAGCGGCCTACAATGAGCAGTTCTTC. Its protein product is CASSLLAAYNEQFF. This chain links TRBV11-2 with TRBJ2-1; 8 nucleotides agree with TRBD2. Trimming took 6 bases from V and 2 from J; bases not matched to a gene: 3. This CDR3 is built from 14 residues. Germline lookup yields CDR1 SGHAT and CDR2 FQNNGV.

The chain joins TRBV11-2 to TRBJ1-1; a possible D gene is TRBD1 (6 bases). This CDR3 region has 16 residues. Germline V lookup: CDR1 SGHAT, CDR2 FQNNGV. V was shortened by 6 bases and J by 6 bases, with 23 bases between the two germline ends. The CDR3 here is CASSHLPGVGSAEAFF. The CDR3 DNA sequence: TGTGCCAGCAGTCATCTTCCAGGGGTTGGGTCCGCTGAAGCTTTCTTT.

This clone was seen a handful of times. The chain has TRBV5-1 and TRBJ2-6; no reliable D call. This CDR3 is 14 amino acids long. The V gene's germline CDR1 is SGHRS and CDR2 YFSETQ. V shed 5 bases and J shed 1 base, with 7 bases lying between them. In DNA, the CDR3 is TGCGCCAGCAGGGACGGTTCTGGGGCCAACGTCCTGACTTTC. Protein: CASRDGSGANVLTF.